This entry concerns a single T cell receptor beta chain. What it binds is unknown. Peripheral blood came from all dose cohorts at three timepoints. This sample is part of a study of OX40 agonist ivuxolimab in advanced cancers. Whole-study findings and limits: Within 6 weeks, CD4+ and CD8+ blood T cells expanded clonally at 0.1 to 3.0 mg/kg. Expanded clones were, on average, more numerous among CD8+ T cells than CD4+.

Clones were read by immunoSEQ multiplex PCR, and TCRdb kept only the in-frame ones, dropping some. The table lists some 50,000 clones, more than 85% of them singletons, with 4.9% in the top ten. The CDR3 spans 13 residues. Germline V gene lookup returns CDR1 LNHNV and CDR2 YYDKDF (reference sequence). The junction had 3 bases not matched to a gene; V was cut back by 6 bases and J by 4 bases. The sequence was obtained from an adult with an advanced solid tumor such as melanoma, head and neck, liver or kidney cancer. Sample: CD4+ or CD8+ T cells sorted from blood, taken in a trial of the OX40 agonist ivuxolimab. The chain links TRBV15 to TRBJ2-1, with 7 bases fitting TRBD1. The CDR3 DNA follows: TGTGCCACCAGTGAGGACAGGTACAATGAGCAGTTCTTC. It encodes CATSEDRYNEQFF.